This record looks at one T cell receptor (beta chain) sequence and its context. The antigen is undetermined. The data derive from a study of cytomegalovirus exposure and HLA in healthy donors. Findings of the study overall: Both high specificity and high sensitivity reportedly marked the classifier's diagnosis of cytomegalovirus status.

Between the trimmed V and J ends, which lost 5 bases and 0 bases, there was a span of 13 bases. The germline CDR1 and CDR2 sequences are LNHDA and SQIVND (reference sequence). The CDR3 extends over 16 amino acids. The protocol was immunoSEQ multiplex PCR, while the TCRdb copy is restricted to in-frame clones and leaves out a portion. The repertoire holds roughly 100,000 clones, with less than 85% as singletons. The TCR originated in a man between 18 and 29 years old in good health and CMV-seropositive. The chain has TRBV19 and TRBJ1-4; tentatively, D is TRBD1 (5 bases). Sample: PBMCs. The CDR3 nucleotides are TGTGCCAGTAGTGAAGTCGGCAGGGCAACTAATGAAAAACTGTTTTTT. This codes for CASSEVGRATNEKLFF. The full variable domain, completed using reference TRBV19 and TRBJ1-4, is DGGITQSPKYLFRKEGQNVTLSCEQNLNHDAMYWYRQDPGQGLRLIYYSQIVNDFQKGDIAEGYSVSREKKESFPLTVTSAQKNPTAFYLCASSEVGRATNEKLFFGSGTQLSVL.